The next 14 T cell receptor beta chains were all read from a single sample in a study of OX40 agonist ivuxolimab in advanced cancers. Repertoires were generated with immunoSEQ multiplex PCR, while TCRdb's copy carries only in-frame clones and drops some. The sample shows roughly 63,000 clones, 89% of them seen only once. The sample was CD4+ or CD8+ T cells sorted from blood, taken in a trial of the OX40 agonist ivuxolimab. These receptors all stem from an adult with an advanced solid tumor such as melanoma, head and neck, liver or kidney cancer.

The rearrangement joins TRBV13 to TRBJ2-1; TRBD2 matches 8 bases. There are 17 residues in the CDR3. The germline CDR1 and CDR2 sequences are PRHDT and FYEKMQ (reference sequence). Trimming at V came to 3 bases and at J to 2 bases, leaving 9 bases not matched to a gene. The CDR3 nucleotides read TGTGCCAGCAGCTTGGCGGGGGGCGGGAGACCCTACAATGAGCAGTTCTTC. Translating gives CASSLAGGGRPYNEQFF.

This chain links TRBV7-9 with TRBJ2-7; 11 bases match TRBD2. There are 14 residues in the CDR3. Looked up from germline, CDR1 is SEHNR and CDR2 is FQNEAQ (reference sequence). With 5 bases clipped from V and 5 bases from J, the junction kept 5 bases outside the gene matches. The CDR3 spells CASSLTSGSHEQYF. CDR3 nucleotides: TGTGCCAGCAGCCTCACTAGCGGGAGCCACGAGCAGTACTTC.

The DNA of the CDR3 is TGCGCCAGCAGCGCGACCTCCCTCCGCCCAGATACGCAGTATTTT. Protein: CASSATSLRPDTQYF. The rearrangement links TRBV5-1 to TRBJ2-3; D is unresolved. V was cut by 4 bases and J by 4 bases, with 16 bases left in between. The CDR3 loop spans 15 amino acids. CDR1 and CDR2 (germline): SGHRS, YFSETQ.

This chain connects TRBV27 to TRBJ2-3; D not resolved. Germline assignment: CDR1 MNHEY and CDR2 SMNVEV (reference sequence). The V and J ends lost 3 bases and 3 bases respectively, with 7 bases between them. The CDR3 sequence is 13 residues long. In nucleotides, the CDR3 is TGTGCCAGCAGTTTGATGGGGACAGATACGCAGTATTTT. It codes for CASSLMGTDTQYF.

The rearrangement joins TRBV25-1 to TRBJ2-7; 9 bases match TRBD2. The CDR3 is 16 residues long. The V segment lost 4 bases and the J segment 1 base; nucleotides outside the gene matches: 8. The germline V gene encodes CDR1 MGHDK and CDR2 SYGVNS. The CDR3 here is CASSGIAGVPSYEQYF. CDR3 DNA sequence: TGTGCCAGCAGTGGGATAGCGGGAGTCCCGTCCTACGAGCAGTACTTC.

The chain couples TRBV2 to TRBJ2-3; 7 bases map to TRBD2. Germline trimming cut 3 bases from V and 0 bases from J; bases unmatched to any gene: 6. Germline CDR1 reads SNHLY; CDR2 reads FYNNEI. The CDR3 has 16 residues. CDR3: CASSEGRAQSTDTQYF. In nucleotides, the CDR3 is TGTGCCAGCAGTGAGGGGAGGGCCCAGAGCACAGATACGCAGTATTTT.

The chain joins TRBV27 to TRBJ2-7; unclear D gene. Per germline, CDR1 MNHEY and CDR2 SMNVEV (reference sequence). Trimming took 3 bases from V and 6 from J, leaving 9 bases between them. The CDR3 is 12 residues long. The CDR3 bases are TGTGCCAGCAGTTTTGCAATGGGCGAGCAGTACTTC. Protein: CASSFAMGEQYF.

The chain links TRBV29-1 to TRBJ2-1, with 8 bases matching TRBD2. The CDR3 length is 17 residues. Germline V gene sequence: CDR1 SQVTM, CDR2 ANQGSEA. The V segment lost 0 bases and the J segment 3 bases; nucleotides outside the gene matches: 10. The CDR3 reads CSVEDHSSAGVYNEQFF. As DNA, the CDR3 is TGCAGCGTTGAAGATCATTCGTCAGCGGGAGTCTACAATGAGCAGTTCTTC.

V usage is TRBV6-4 and J usage is TRBJ2-5; 8 positions agree with TRBD2. This CDR3 spans 17 amino acids. J lost 4 bases, V lost 5 bases, and 15 bases had no gene match. The germline CDR1 and CDR2 sequences are MRHNA and SNTAGT. The CDR3 DNA sequence: TGTGCCAGCAGTTCCTTCAGACCGAGCGGGAGACCAGAGACCCAGTACTTC. Translated: CASSSFRPSGRPETQYF.

The chain joins TRBV11-2 to TRBJ2-3; D remains ambiguous. In germline, CDR1 is SGHAT, CDR2 FQNNGV. Trimming removed 5 bases from V and 5 bases from J, with 14 bases in between. The CDR3 runs to 14 residues. CDR3 nucleotide sequence: TGTGCCAGCAGCCAAGGCAACGAAGGAGATACGCAGTATTTT. Its translation is CASSQGNEGDTQYF.

J is TRBJ2-7 and V is TRBV15; tentatively, D is TRBD1 or TRBD2 (6 bases each). The CDR3 loop spans 17 amino acids. Germline V gene data show CDR1 as LNHNV and CDR2 as YYDKDF (reference sequence). V dropped 4 bases and J dropped 3 bases, with 22 bases sitting between them. CDR3 nucleotide sequence: TGTGCCACCAGCACGGGGGCAACCGGGCTAGACGGCTACGAGCAGTACTTC. This gives the protein CATSTGATGLDGYEQYF.

The chain recombines TRBV7-9 with TRBJ2-1; D unclear. Looked up from germline, CDR1 is SEHNR and CDR2 is FQNEAQ (reference sequence). This CDR3 comprises 17 residues. Deletions cut 4 bases from V and 0 bases from J, with 16 bases between. CDR3 bases: TGTGCCAGCAGCTCTCGCTCGACCGCGAGCTCCTACAATGAGCAGTTCTTC. Amino acids: CASSSRSTASSYNEQFF.

The chain uses TRBV30 and TRBJ1-1, with TRBD1 matching over 7 bases. CDR3 length: 13 amino acids. Trimming removed 1 base from V and 5 bases from J; junction bases left unmatched: 4. In germline, CDR1 is GTSNPN, CDR2 SVGIG (reference sequence). CDR3 in amino acids: CAWSGTGDTEAFF. CDR3 coding DNA: TGTGCCTGGAGTGGGACAGGTGATACTGAAGCTTTCTTT.

In its sample, this clone was seen a few times. The rearrangement joins TRBV13 to TRBJ2-5; 7 bases are shared with TRBD2. The CDR3 covers 13 residues. V shed 5 bases, J shed 9 bases, and the junction held 9 bases outside the gene matches. Germline V gene sequence: CDR1 PRHDT, CDR2 FYEKMQ (reference sequence). The CDR3 coding sequence is TGTGCCAGCAGCCTGACTAGCAGGGTGGCCCAGTACTTC. Amino acid sequence: CASSLTSRVAQYF.